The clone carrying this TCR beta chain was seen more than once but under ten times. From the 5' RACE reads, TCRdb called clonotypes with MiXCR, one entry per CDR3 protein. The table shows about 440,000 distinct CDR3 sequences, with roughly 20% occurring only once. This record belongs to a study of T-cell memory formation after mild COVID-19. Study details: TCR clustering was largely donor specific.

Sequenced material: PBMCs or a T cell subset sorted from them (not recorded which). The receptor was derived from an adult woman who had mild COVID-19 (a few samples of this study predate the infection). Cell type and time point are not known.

CDR3 DNA: TGCGCCAGCAGCATCCGGGACAGGGGGAATGAGCAGTTCTTC. Encoded protein: CASSIRDRGNEQFF. This chain uses TRBV5-1 with TRBJ2-1; 11 bases are shared with TRBD1. V shed 4 bases, J shed 7 bases, and the junction held 4 bases outside the gene matches. Germline V gene sequence: CDR1 SGHRS, CDR2 YFSETQ. The CDR3 covers 14 residues.